Detailed here is one TCR beta chain. The data are from a study of T-cell reconstitution after alpha-beta-depleted transplantation in children. Library preparation (for TCRbeta) was performed with unique molecular identifiers. TCRdb re-called the PCR reads with MiXCR, one entry per CDR3 protein. The top ten clones hold roughly 6% of a sample with around 380,000 distinct CDR3 sequences, about 11% of them seen once. V dropped 3 bases and J dropped 5 bases, with 13 bases sitting between them. This CDR3 is 13 amino acids long. Germline loops: CDR1 DFQATT, CDR2 SNEGSKA (reference sequence). The sequenced sample was PBMCs from the stem cell graft donor, obtained from the stem cell graft. This chain connects TRBV20-1 to TRBJ2-5, with a weak D call TRBD1 (7 bases). The TCR comes from a human donor who donated a stem cell graft to a child with acute myeloid leukemia. The CDR3 reads CSARHRGGETQYF. The CDR3 DNA is TGCAGTGCTAGGCACAGGGGAGGCGAGACCCAGTACTTC.